Each of the 6 T cell receptor beta chains below was sequenced from the same sample in a study of blood T cell repertoires in COVID-19. Some clones are missing from TCRdb's copy, which holds only in-frame ones; the method was immunoSEQ multiplex PCR. The data hold more than 300,000 clones, with 92% observed a single time. The material sequenced was PBMCs or T cells enriched from blood (not recorded which). These receptors originate from a woman in her twenties or thirties who had recovered from COVID-19.

The V and J genes are TRBV6-5 and TRBJ1-5; TRBD1 agrees at 7 bases. Germline V lookup: CDR1 MNHEY, CDR2 SVGAGI. J gave up 3 bases and V 5 bases, and 4 bases lay outside the gene matches. The CDR3 contains 14 residues. The CDR3 DNA reads TGTGCCAGCAGTCAGACAGGGAACAATCAGCCCCAGCATTTT. It specifies CASSQTGNNQPQHF.

V usage is TRBV12-3 or TRBV12-4 and J usage is TRBJ1-5; D is ambiguous. Trimming took 7 bases from V and 7 from J, leaving 14 bases between them. The CDR3 contains 13 residues. CDR3 DNA sequence: TGTGCCAGCAATTCCGGGGTCGGACAGCCCCAGCATTTT. Its translation is CASNSGVGQPQHF.

The V and J genes are TRBV28 and TRBJ2-7, with 9 bases identical to TRBD2. Germline V gene lookup returns CDR1 MDHEN and CDR2 SYDVKM. CDR3 size: 14 residues. V shed 10 bases and J 0 bases; nucleotides not matched to a gene: 7. The CDR3 sequence: CATIAGAHSYEQYF. The CDR3 DNA sequence: TGTGCCACCATAGCGGGGGCCCACTCCTACGAGCAGTACTTC.

The V and J genes are TRBV19 and TRBJ2-1; D unresolved. In germline, CDR1 is LNHDA, CDR2 SQIVND (reference sequence). Deletions cut 5 bases from V and 7 bases from J, with 9 bases between. This CDR3 is 12 amino acids long. CDR3 nucleotides: TGTGCCAGTAGTTCCGGTATTAATGAGCAGTTCTTC. As protein: CASSSGINEQFF.

V gene TRBV3-1 (or the pseudogene TRBV3-2) combines with J gene TRBJ1-1; D might be TRBD1 (6 bases). Trimming removed 4 bases from V and 3 bases from J, with 9 bases in between. This CDR3 has 13 residues. Germline V gives CDR1 LGHDT, CDR2 YNNKEL (reference sequence). The CDR3 loop is CASSPRQDTEAFF. The CDR3 DNA is TGTGCCAGCAGCCCCCGACAGGACACTGAAGCTTTCTTT.

The CDR3 coding sequence is TGTGCCAGCAGCACCGGGAATCGGAACACTGAAGCTTTCTTT. Protein: CASSTGNRNTEAFF. This chain connects TRBV11-3 to TRBJ1-1; D remains unclear. Per the germline V gene, CDR1 is SGHNT and CDR2 is YENEEA. V gave up 5 bases and J gave up 1 base, with 11 bases separating them. This CDR3 comprises 14 residues.